A selection of T cell receptor beta chains follows, all from one sample in a study of blood T cell repertoires in COVID-19. Sequencing was performed with immunoSEQ multiplex PCR; in TCRdb, only in-frame clones are kept and a portion is missing. The sample shows about 130,000 clones, 75% to 90% of them seen only once. Sequenced: PBMCs or T cells enriched from blood (not recorded which). Receptors originate from a woman in her fifties or sixties who had recovered from COVID-19. The conserved cysteine and the conserved F or W are not part of the CDR3 here. The order of the fields is V gene, J gene, D gene, CDR3 protein. A D gene is named only where the DNA matches it firmly.

>TRBV12-5|TRBJ1-2|NA
ASGLEGNYGYT
>TRBV5-1|TRBJ2-5|NA
ASSFIPGRTSQETQY
>TRBV6-5|TRBJ1-2|NA
ASSYSTGNYGYT
>TRBV7-2|TRBJ1-2|NA
ASSLSSTAGRANYGYT
>TRBV19|TRBJ2-6|TRBD1
ASSIQGAQSGANVLT
>TRBV24-1|TRBJ2-3|NA
ATSATTGFTDTQY
>TRBV14|TRBJ1-1|NA
ASSPRTGVNTEAF
>TRBV2|TRBJ1-1|NA
ASTPGMNTEAF
>TRBV5-1|TRBJ2-7|TRBD1
ASSYFSGTGYEQY
>TRBV5-5|TRBJ1-4|TRBD1
ASSFQGAWEKLF
>TRBV24-1|TRBJ2-2|NA
ATSDPLAFLLGGELF
>TRBV6-2/TRBV6-3|TRBJ1-5|NA
ASSYSIQPNQPQH
>TRBV6-5|TRBJ1-2|NA
ASSYSGGGVGGYT
>TRBV7-2|TRBJ1-6|NA
ASSPGGGGRSYNSPLH
>TRBV10-3|TRBJ2-7|TRBD1
AISPGTGSYEQY
>TRBV19|TRBJ2-1|TRBD2
ASTTSGGAIISYNEQF
>TRBV6-2/TRBV6-3|TRBJ2-5|TRBD2
ASSYRPSGDQETQY
>TRBV19|TRBJ2-7|NA
ASSMSDGSSYEQY
>TRBV4-3|TRBJ2-7|TRBD1
ASSQVARQGSYEQY
>TRBV10-3|TRBJ2-3|TRBD2
AIRKPGLAPDTQY
>TRBV2|TRBJ1-3|NA
ASSEIPPPNAGASSGNTIY
>TRBV4-1|TRBJ2-1|NA
ASSQEGIPGSNEQF
>TRBV10-3|TRBJ1-1|NA
AISELGRGTEAF
>TRBV18|TRBJ2-7|TRBD1
ASSPGRDRSSYEQY
>TRBV5-5|TRBJ1-1|NA
ASSLQQMNTEAF
>TRBV9|TRBJ1-2|NA
ASSVVAGGMYGYT
>TRBV19|TRBJ2-7|NA
ASSIGGSEQY